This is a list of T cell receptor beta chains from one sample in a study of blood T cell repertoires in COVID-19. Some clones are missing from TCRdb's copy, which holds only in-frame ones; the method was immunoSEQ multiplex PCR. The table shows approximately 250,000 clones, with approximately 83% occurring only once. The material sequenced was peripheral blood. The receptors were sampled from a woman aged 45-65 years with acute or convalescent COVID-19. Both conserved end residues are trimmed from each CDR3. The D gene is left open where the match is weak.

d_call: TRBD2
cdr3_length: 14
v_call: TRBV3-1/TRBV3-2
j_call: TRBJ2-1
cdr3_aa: ASSLSTSGSLNEQF

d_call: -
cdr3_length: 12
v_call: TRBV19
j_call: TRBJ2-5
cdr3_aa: ASSRTGYQETQY

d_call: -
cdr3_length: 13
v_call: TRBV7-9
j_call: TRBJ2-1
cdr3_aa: ASSHRDIVYNEQF

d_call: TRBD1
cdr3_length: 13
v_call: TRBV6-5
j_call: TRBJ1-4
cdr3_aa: ASSPEGQGDEKLF

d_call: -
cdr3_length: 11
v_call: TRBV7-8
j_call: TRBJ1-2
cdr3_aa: ASSLVAAGGYT

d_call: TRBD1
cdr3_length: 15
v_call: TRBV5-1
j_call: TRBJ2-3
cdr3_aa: ASSLDGTETSTDTQY

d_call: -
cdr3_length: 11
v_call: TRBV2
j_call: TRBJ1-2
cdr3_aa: ASTDPGVRGYT

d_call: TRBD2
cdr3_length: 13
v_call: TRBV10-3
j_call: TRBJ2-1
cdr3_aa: AIRKTSGTYNEQF

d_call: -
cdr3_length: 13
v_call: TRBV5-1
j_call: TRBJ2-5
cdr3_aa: ASSLKGGARETQY

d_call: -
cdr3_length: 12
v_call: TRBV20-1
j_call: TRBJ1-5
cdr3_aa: SASPNRANQPQH

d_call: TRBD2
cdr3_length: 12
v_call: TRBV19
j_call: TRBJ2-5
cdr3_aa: ASSHGRGGETQY

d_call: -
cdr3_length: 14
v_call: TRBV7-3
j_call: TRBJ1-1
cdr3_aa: ASSLKGGGLGTEAF

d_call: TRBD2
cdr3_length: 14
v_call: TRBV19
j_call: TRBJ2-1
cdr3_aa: ASSIGGTSGSSEQF

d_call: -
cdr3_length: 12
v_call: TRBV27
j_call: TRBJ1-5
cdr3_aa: ASSFTGLGSPQH

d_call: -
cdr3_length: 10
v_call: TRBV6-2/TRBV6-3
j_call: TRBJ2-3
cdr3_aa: ASSYRGDTQY

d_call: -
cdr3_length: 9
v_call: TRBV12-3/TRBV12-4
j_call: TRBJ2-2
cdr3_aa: ASSSYGELF

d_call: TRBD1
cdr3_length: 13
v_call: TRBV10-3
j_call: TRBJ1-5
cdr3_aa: AIKRGTESNQPQH

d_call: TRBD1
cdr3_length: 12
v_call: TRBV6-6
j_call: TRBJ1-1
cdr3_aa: ASSSGQTNTEAF

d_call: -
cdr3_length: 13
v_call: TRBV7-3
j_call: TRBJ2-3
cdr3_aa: ASIPFSTATDTQY

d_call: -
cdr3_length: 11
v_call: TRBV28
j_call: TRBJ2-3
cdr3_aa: ASSLRGLYTQY

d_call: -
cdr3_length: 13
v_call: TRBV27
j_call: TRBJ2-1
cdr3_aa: ASSPRDSFGDEQF

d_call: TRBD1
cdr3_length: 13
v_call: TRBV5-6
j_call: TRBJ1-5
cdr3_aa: ASSNGQGAAQPQH

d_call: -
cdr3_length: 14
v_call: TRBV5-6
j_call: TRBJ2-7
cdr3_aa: ASSSRLTGELDEQY

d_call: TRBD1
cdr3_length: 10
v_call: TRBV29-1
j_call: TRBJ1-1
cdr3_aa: SVADRGVEAF

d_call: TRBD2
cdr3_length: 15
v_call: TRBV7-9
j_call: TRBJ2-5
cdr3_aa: ASSLGSGRGVQETQY

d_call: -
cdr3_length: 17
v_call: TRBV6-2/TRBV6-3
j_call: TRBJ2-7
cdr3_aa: ASSYSTVLGGRGSYEQY

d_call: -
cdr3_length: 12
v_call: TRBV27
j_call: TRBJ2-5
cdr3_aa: ASSLTGSGETQY

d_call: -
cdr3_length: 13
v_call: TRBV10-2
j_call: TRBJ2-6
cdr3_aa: ASSDGASGANVLT

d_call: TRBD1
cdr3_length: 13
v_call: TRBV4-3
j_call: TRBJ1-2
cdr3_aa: ASSQVVGQGYGYT

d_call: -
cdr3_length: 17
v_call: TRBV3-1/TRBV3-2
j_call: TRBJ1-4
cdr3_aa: ASSLTPGDRAGIIEKLF

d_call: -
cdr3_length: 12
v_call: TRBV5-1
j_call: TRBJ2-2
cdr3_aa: ASSSAQGTGELF

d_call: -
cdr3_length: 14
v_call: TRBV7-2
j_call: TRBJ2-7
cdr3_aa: ASSLARTASSYEQY

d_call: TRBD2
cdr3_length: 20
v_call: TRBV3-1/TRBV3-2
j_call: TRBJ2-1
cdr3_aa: ASSSQDLPGLAGGSSYNEQF

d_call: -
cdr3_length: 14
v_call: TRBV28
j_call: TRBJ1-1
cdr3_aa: ASSPPWRGLNTEAF

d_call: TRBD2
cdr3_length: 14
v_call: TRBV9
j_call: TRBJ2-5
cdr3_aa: ASTSGGSLFQETQY

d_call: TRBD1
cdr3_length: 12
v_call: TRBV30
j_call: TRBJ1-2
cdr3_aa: AWSVHQGAYGYT

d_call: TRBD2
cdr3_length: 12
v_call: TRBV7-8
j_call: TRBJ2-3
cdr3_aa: ASSTAGATDTQY

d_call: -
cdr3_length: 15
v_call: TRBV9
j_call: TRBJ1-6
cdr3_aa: ASSVGQRVGGGSPLH

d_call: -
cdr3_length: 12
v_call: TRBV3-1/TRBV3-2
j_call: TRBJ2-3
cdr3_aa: ASSQGPGIDTQY

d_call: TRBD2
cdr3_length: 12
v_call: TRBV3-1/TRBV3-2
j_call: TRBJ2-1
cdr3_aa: ASSRGDYRNEQF

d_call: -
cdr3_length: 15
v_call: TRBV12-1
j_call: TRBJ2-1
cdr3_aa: ASSTGPGLALYNEQF

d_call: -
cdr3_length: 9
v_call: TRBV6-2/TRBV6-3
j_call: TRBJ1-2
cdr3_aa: ASSYVYGYT

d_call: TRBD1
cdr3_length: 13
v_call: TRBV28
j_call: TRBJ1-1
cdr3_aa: ASSIWTGDFTEAF